This entry describes one T cell receptor (beta chain). Its target is unknown. The CDR3 is made up of 15 amino acids. CDR1 is MGHDK, CDR2 SYGVNS, per germline. The ends were cut back, 6 bases at V and 2 bases at J, with 16 bases in the middle. The source of the sample is a study of shared clonotypes between healthy human individuals. Methods used by the authors: ImmunoSEQ junction-only sequences lacked quality scores, so their filtering differed. The table came from immunoSEQ multiplex PCR; TCRdb's copy has only in-frame clones and leaves some out. The D gene and trimming were derived from the DNA, and the V and J assignments and clone size from that table. Found here are approximately 1,000,000 clones, 78% of them singletons; the top ten hold 0.52%. General study results and limits: Generation probability values for non-shared clonotypes were lower than those for clonotypes shared by all four donors. Across subsets, estimated richness was generally greater for naive than for memory populations.

Into CD45RA+ naive and CD45RA-negative memory subsets, the CD4+ cells were split. The V and J genes are TRBV25-1 and TRBJ2-5; possibly TRBD2 for D (7 bases). The sequence came from a man younger than 35 in good health. Some clones in this sample may be carry-over from other donors' samples. Sequencing used memory CD4+ T cells from PBMCs. Subset specified: CD45RA-negative fraction. The CDR3 sequence is CASSQGRGLQETQYF. DNA for the CDR3: TGTGCCAGCAGCCAGGGGAGGGGTCTTCAAGAGACCCAGTACTTC. Variable domain in full (rest from reference TRBV25-1 and TRBJ2-5): EADIYQTPRYLVIGTGKKITLECSQTMGHDKMYWYQQDPGMELHLIHYSYGVNSTEKGDLSSESTVSRIRTEHFPLTLESARPSHTSQYLCASSQGRGLQETQYFGPGTRLLVL.